This T cell receptor (beta chain) derives from a study of chemoradiotherapy in HPV16-positive cancers. Measured with immunoSEQ multiplex PCR; TCRdb has only the in-frame clones, and not every one. The sample consists of fewer than 40,000 clones, about nine tenths of them appearing once. This clone has a handful of counts. This same CDR3 is encoded by further DNA sequences in the sample. Trimming took 1 base from V and 4 from J, leaving 2 bases between them. From germline, CDR1 is LNHNV and CDR2 YYDKDF (reference sequence). The CDR3 extends over 12 amino acids. This specimen consisted of blood, obtained from a patient who underwent chemoradiotherapy. The chain uses TRBV15 and TRBJ1-5; the D is unclear. This TCR came from a human donor with HPV-associated anogenital cancer. The chain's CDR3 is CATSRGNQPQHF. The DNA for the CDR3 is TGTGCCACCAGCAGAGGGAATCAGCCCCAGCATTTT.